These 27 T cell receptor beta chains came from one sample sequenced in a study of blood T cell repertoires in COVID-19 (dated by TCRdb to between 2020 and 2021). The library came from the immunoSEQ multiplex PCR assay. TCRdb holds this immuneACCESS table with in-frame rearrangements only. Some clones are missing; in checked studies, unresolved V genes explain under half, and the rest has no known cause. The sample has roughly 80,000 clones on record, 88% of them singletons. The ten largest account for roughly 5% of the sample. The sequenced sample was peripheral blood. Receptors were obtained from a man over 45 with active COVID-19.

This sequence joins TRBV30 and TRBJ2-7; TRBD1 aligns across 8 bases. The germline V gene encodes CDR1 GTSNPN and CDR2 SVGIG (reference sequence). CDR3 length: 14 amino acids. V shed 0 bases, J shed 2 bases, and the junction held 3 bases outside the gene matches. CDR3 sequence: CAWSVPGGPYEQYF. The CDR3 DNA sequence: TGTGCCTGGAGTGTACCAGGGGGCCCCTACGAGCAGTACTTC.

This clone appeared once. This chain links TRBV28 with TRBJ1-3, with a tentative D call TRBD1 (6 bases). This CDR3 comprises 15 residues. Trimming pared 4 bases from V and 4 bases from J, leaving 14 bases between. In germline, CDR1 is MDHEN, CDR2 SYDVKM. For the CDR3, the DNA is TGTGCCAGCAGTTACCAGGGGACCCAGGGAAACACCATATATTTT. It codes for CASSYQGTQGNTIYF. The full variable domain, in which reference TRBV28 and TRBJ1-3 provide the parts outside the CDR3, is DVKVTQSSRYLVKRTGEKVFLECVQDMDHENMFWYRQDPGLGLRLIYFSYDVKMKEKGDIPEGYSVSREKKERFSLILESASTNQTSMYLCASSYQGTQGNTIYFGEGSWLTVV.

CDR3 sequence reads: CASSPVTDTQYF. The CDR3 DNA sequence: TGTGCCAGCAGCCCGGTCACAGATACGCAGTATTTT. This chain joins TRBV9 and TRBJ2-3, with D unresolved. CDR1 is SGDLS and CDR2 is YYNGEE in the germline V gene. The length of the CDR3 is 12 residues. The V and J ends lost 4 bases and 2 bases respectively, with 5 bases between them.

J is TRBJ1-6 and V is TRBV9, with 10 bases matching TRBD1. CDR1 is SGDLS, CDR2 YYNGEE, per germline. J was trimmed by 11 bases and V by 7 bases; bases with no gene match: 9. This CDR3 is built from 14 residues. The CDR3 reads CASGAGTGDPPLHF. CDR3 coding DNA: TGTGCCAGCGGGGCGGGGACAGGGGACCCACCCCTCCACTTT.

The rearrangement joins TRBV29-1 to TRBJ2-5; D gene ambiguous. CDR3 size: 12 residues. The V end lost 7 bases, the J end lost 1 base, and 10 bases lay between the germline ends. In germline, CDR1 is SQVTM, CDR2 ANQGSEA. The CDR3 nucleotides are TGCAGCGGGGCGTTATCCCAAGAGACCCAGTACTTC. It specifies CSGALSQETQYF.

V gene TRBV11-2 combines with J gene TRBJ2-7, with 11 bases fitting TRBD2. The junction had 2 bases not matched to a gene; V was cut back by 3 bases and J by 4 bases. Germline-derived CDR1 and CDR2 are SGHAT and FQNNGV. The CDR3 totals 14 residues. The CDR3 sequence is CASSFGTSGYEQYF. As DNA, the CDR3 is TGTGCCAGCAGCTTTGGGACTAGCGGATACGAGCAGTACTTC. The complete variable domain, with remaining parts taken from reference TRBV11-2 and TRBJ2-7, reads EAGVAQSPRYKIIEKRQSVAFWCNPISGHATLYWYQQILGQGPKLLIQFQNNGVVDDSQLPKDRFSAERLKGVDSTLKIQPAKLEDSAVYLCASSFGTSGYEQYFGPGTRLTVT.

The chain combines TRBV7-3 with TRBJ2-1; the D gene is possibly TRBD2 (5 bases). The CDR3 length is 16 residues. Germline V gene data show CDR1 as SGHTA and CDR2 as FQGTGA. The V end lost 2 bases, the J end lost 0 bases, and 11 bases lay between the germline ends. CDR3 nucleotides: TGTGCCAGCAGCTTATCGCCAGCGGCCTCCTACAATGAGCAGTTCTTC. This codes for CASSLSPAASYNEQFF.

DNA for the CDR3: TGCGCCAGCAGCCCGACCCGGACTAGCGGGGTCTTCACAGATACGCAGTATTTT. Its protein product is CASSPTRTSGVFTDTQYF. The chain joins TRBV4-1 to TRBJ2-3; the match to TRBD2 covers 12 bases. The junction had 10 bases not matched to a gene; V was cut back by 4 bases and J by 2 bases. The CDR3 contains 18 residues. Germline V gives CDR1 MGHRA, CDR2 YSYEKL.

This chain joins TRBV5-5 and TRBJ2-5; TRBD2 might be the D (6 bases). The CDR3 is 15 residues long. CDR1 is SGHKS, CDR2 YYEKEE, per germline (reference sequence). V lost 2 bases to trimming and J lost 5 bases, with 16 bases between them. CDR3 DNA sequence: TGTGCCAGCAGCTTCGTCGGTTCGAGCGGGGAGACCCAGTACTTC. Translated, it gives CASSFVGSSGETQYF.

The rearrangement links TRBV3-1 (or the pseudogene TRBV3-2) to TRBJ2-3, with TRBD2 identical over 10 bases. Germline CDR1 is LGHDT and CDR2 is YNNKEL (reference sequence). V trimming: 2 bases; J trimming: 5 bases; junction bases outside the gene matches: 19. CDR3 length equals 20 residues. This CDR3 reads CASSQPRVTAGGLLGDTQYF. CDR3 in DNA: TGTGCCAGCAGCCAACCTCGCGTGACAGCGGGGGGGCTATTGGGAGATACGCAGTATTTT.

The chain combines TRBV19 with TRBJ1-2, with 11 bases fitting TRBD1. Per the germline V gene, CDR1 is LNHDA and CDR2 is SQIVND (reference sequence). Germline trimming cut 5 bases from V and 8 bases from J; bases unmatched to any gene: 10. CDR3 size: 15 residues. The CDR3 sequence is CASSPDRGPSMGYTF. The CDR3 DNA is TGTGCCAGTAGTCCGGACAGGGGGCCATCGATGGGCTACACCTTC.

The rearrangement uses TRBV5-1 and TRBJ2-7; 9 bases line up with TRBD1. The length of the CDR3 is 15 residues. With 4 bases clipped from V and 5 bases from J, the junction kept 10 bases outside the gene matches. CDR1 and CDR2 (germline): SGHRS, YFSETQ. CDR3 in amino acids: CASSQGQGLGHEQYF. The CDR3 DNA follows: TGCGCCAGCAGCCAGGGACAGGGCCTCGGCCACGAGCAGTACTTC.

The gene calls are TRBV5-1 and TRBJ2-2; tentative D call: TRBD2 (6 bases). The V gene lost 3 bases and the J gene lost 6 bases, with 15 bases spanning the gap. Germline lookup yields CDR1 SGHRS and CDR2 YFSETQ. This CDR3 contains 15 residues. CDR3 in amino acids: CASSSVSRGSGELFF. The CDR3 DNA reads TGCGCCAGCAGCTCCGTATCCCGGGGGTCCGGGGAGCTGTTTTTT.

This rearrangement joins TRBV5-1 to TRBJ1-2; 11 positions agree with TRBD1. This CDR3 is 16 amino acids long. Trimming cost V 0 bases and J 7 bases; bases outside gene matches: 8. Germline V gene lookup returns CDR1 SGHRS and CDR2 YFSETQ. Here the CDR3 DNA reads TGCGCCAGCAGCTTGGCCGAGGGGACAGGGGGGGCTGGCTACACCTTC. Encoded protein: CASSLAEGTGGAGYTF.

The chain joins TRBV16 to TRBJ1-4; 7 bases map to TRBD1. After removal of 0 bases from V and 7 bases from J, the junction contained 5 bases not matched to a gene. The CDR3 runs 15 residues. CDR1 and CDR2 (germline): KGHSY, FQNENV. The CDR3 coding sequence is TGTGCCAGCAGCCAATCGAGACAGGGCGGTGAAAAACTGTTTTTT. Translated: CASSQSRQGGEKLFF.

The chain employs TRBV5-4 and TRBJ2-4; 7 nucleotides align to TRBD1. With 4 bases clipped from V and 3 bases from J, the junction kept 7 bases outside the gene matches. CDR1 is SGHNT and CDR2 is YYREEE in the germline V gene (reference sequence). There are 15 residues in the CDR3. In nucleotides, the CDR3 is TGTGCCAGCAGCCACGGGACAGATGGCAAAAACATTCAGTACTTC. This gives the protein CASSHGTDGKNIQYF. Full variable domain (remainder filled in from reference TRBV5-4 and TRBJ2-4): ETGVTQSPTHLIKTRGQQVTLRCSSQSGHNTVSWYQQALGQGPQFIFQYYREEENGRGNFPPRFSGLQFPNYSSELNVNALELDDSALYLCASSHGTDGKNIQYFGAGTRLSVL.

This clone occurred once. The chain carries TRBV19 and TRBJ1-1, with D tentatively TRBD1 (5 bases). V was clipped by 3 bases and J by 9 bases, with 8 bases between them. In germline, CDR1 is LNHDA, CDR2 SQIVND (reference sequence). This CDR3 has 11 residues. The CDR3 DNA sequence: TGTGCCAGTAGTATGGGGCCTAAAGCTTTCTTT. It is translated as CASSMGPKAFF.

The CDR3 nucleotides are TGTGCCACCAGGGGACTTACCACGGGCAGCTATTCACCCCTCCACTTT. This sequence encodes CATRGLTTGSYSPLHF. The chain uses TRBV15 and TRBJ1-6; maybe TRBD1 (5 bases). The V gene's germline CDR1 is LNHNV and CDR2 YYDKDF (reference sequence). V shed 6 bases and J shed 8 bases, with 20 bases lying between them. CDR3 size: 16 residues.

The chain is built from TRBV25-1 and TRBJ2-7; 11 positions match TRBD2. Germline trimming cut 4 bases from V and 4 bases from J; bases unmatched to any gene: 6. This CDR3 has 15 residues. The germline V gene has CDR1 MGHDK and CDR2 SYGVNS. The CDR3 DNA follows: TGTGCCAGCAGTGCGCGAGCTAGCGGGAGGTACGAGCAGTACTTC. As protein: CASSARASGRYEQYF.

This clone appeared a single time. This chain joins TRBV7-9 and TRBJ1-5; D perhaps matches TRBD1 (6 bases). The V end lost 1 base, the J end lost 7 bases, and 17 bases lay between the germline ends. The V gene's germline CDR1 is SEHNR and CDR2 FQNEAQ (reference sequence). The CDR3 spans 16 residues. The CDR3, as DNA: TGTGCCAGCAGCTTAGTGGCAGGGGTCATTGGGCAGCCCCAGCATTTT. The encoded protein is CASSLVAGVIGQPQHF.

The V call is TRBV28, the J call TRBJ2-2; no reliable D call. The V and J ends lost 7 bases and 1 base respectively, with 4 bases between them. Per the germline V gene, CDR1 is MDHEN and CDR2 is SYDVKM. The CDR3 spans 12 residues. CDR3 coding DNA: TGTGCCAGCACAGTGAACACCGGGGAGCTGTTTTTT. Protein: CASTVNTGELFF.

V gene TRBV7-3 combines with J gene TRBJ2-2, with unresolved D. Trimming shortened V by 6 bases and J by 8 bases, and 7 bases separated the two germline ends. Germline V gene sequence: CDR1 SGHTA, CDR2 FQGTGA. This CDR3 comprises 11 residues. In DNA, the CDR3 is TGTGCCAGCAGTTACGGGGGGGAGCTGTTTTTT. Protein: CASSYGGELFF.

The chain has TRBV5-1 and TRBJ1-4; D possibly corresponds to TRBD1 (5 bases). Trimming cost V 0 bases and J 12 bases, with 12 bases left between them. The CDR3 runs 13 residues. In germline, CDR1 is SGHRS, CDR2 YFSETQ. CDR3: CASSLEGTGELFF. The CDR3 nucleotides are TGCGCCAGCAGCTTGGAGGGAACGGGGGAACTGTTTTTT. The full variable domain, with the rest looked up from reference TRBV5-1 and TRBJ1-4, is KAGVTQTPRYLIKTRGQQVTLSCSPISGHRSVSWYQQTPGQGLQFLFEYFSETQRNKGNFPGRFSGRQFSNSRSEMNVSTLELGDSALYLCASSLEGTGELFFGSGTQLSVL.

The V gene is TRBV9, the J gene TRBJ1-1, with 9 positions matching TRBD1. Trimming at V came to 0 bases and at J to 10 bases, leaving 4 bases not matched to a gene. This CDR3 is built from 13 residues. Germline V gives CDR1 SGDLS, CDR2 YYNGEE. CDR3 DNA sequence: TGTGCCAGCAGCGTAGCTGGACAGGGGATAGCTTTCTTT. It specifies CASSVAGQGIAFF. Full variable domain (outside the CDR3, taken from reference TRBV9 and TRBJ1-1): DSGVTQTPKHLITATGQRVTLRCSPRSGDLSVYWYQQSLDQGLQFLIQYYNGEERAKGNILERFSAQQFPDLHSELNLSSLELGDSALYFCASSVAGQGIAFFGQGTRLTVV.

The chain links TRBV25-1 to TRBJ1-6, with TRBD1 matching over 9 bases. The CDR3 covers 15 residues. J lost 7 bases, V lost 5 bases, and 6 bases had no gene match. CDR1 and CDR2 (germline): MGHDK, SYGVNS. CDR3 coding DNA: TGTGCCAGCAGTTATTCTGGGACAGGGAATTCACCCCTCCACTTT. Encoded protein: CASSYSGTGNSPLHF.

The chain uses TRBV5-5 and TRBJ2-7, with D unresolved. The CDR3 covers 11 residues. Trimming removed 6 bases at V and 6 bases at J, with 10 bases between. Germline values: CDR1 SGHKS, CDR2 YYEKEE (reference sequence). CDR3 protein: CASIRQLEQYF. For the CDR3, the DNA is TGTGCCAGCATCAGACAACTCGAGCAGTACTTC. The full variable domain, in which reference TRBV5-5 and TRBJ2-7 provide the parts outside the CDR3, is DAGVTQSPTHLIKTRGQQVTLRCSPISGHKSVSWYQQVLGQGPQFIFQYYEKEERGRGNFPDRFSARQFPNYSSELNVNALLLGDSALYLCASIRQLEQYFGPGTRLTVT.

The V gene is TRBV5-1, the J gene TRBJ1-4; no firm D call. Trimming pared 4 bases from V and 4 bases from J, leaving 8 bases between. The CDR3 runs to 13 residues. Germline lookup yields CDR1 SGHRS and CDR2 YFSETQ. The CDR3 sequence is CASSREVNEKLFF. The CDR3 DNA follows: TGCGCCAGCAGCAGGGAGGTTAATGAAAAACTGTTTTTT.